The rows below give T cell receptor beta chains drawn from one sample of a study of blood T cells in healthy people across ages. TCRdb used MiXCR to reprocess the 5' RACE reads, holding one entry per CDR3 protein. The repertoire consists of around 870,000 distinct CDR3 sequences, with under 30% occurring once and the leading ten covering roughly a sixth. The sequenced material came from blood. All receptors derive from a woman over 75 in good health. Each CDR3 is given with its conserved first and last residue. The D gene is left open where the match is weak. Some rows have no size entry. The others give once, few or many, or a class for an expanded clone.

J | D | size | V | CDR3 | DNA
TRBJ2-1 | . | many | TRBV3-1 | CASSLAPGSNNEQFF | TGTGCCAGCAGCCTTGCCCCGGGCTCTAACAATGAGCAGTTCTTC
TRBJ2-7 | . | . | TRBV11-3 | CASSLGDYEQDF | TGTGCCAGCAGCTTAGGTGACTACGAGCAGGACTTC
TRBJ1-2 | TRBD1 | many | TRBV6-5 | CASSQDRKNGYTF | TGTGCCAGCAGTCAGGACAGGAAGAATGGCTACACCTTC
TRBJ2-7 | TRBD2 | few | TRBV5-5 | CASSQLGRGDYEQYF | TGTGCCAGCAGCCAGCTCGGGCGGGGGGACTACGAGCAGTACTTC
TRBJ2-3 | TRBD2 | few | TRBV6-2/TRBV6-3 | CASRPPGLAADTQYF | TGTGCCAGCAGGCCTCCGGGACTAGCGGCAGATACGCAGTATTTT
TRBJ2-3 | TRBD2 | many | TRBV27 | CASSFSGALTDTQYF | TGTGCCAGCAGTTTTAGCGGGGCCCTCACAGATACGCAGTATTTT
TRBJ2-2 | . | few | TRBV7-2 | CASSLDRAVGTGELFF | TGTGCCAGCAGCCTAGATAGGGCAGTGGGCACCGGGGAGCTGTTTTTT
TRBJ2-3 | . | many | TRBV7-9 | CASSSGRRGFTDTQYF | TGTGCCAGCAGCTCCGGTAGGAGGGGGTTCACAGATACGCAGTATTTT
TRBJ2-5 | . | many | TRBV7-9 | CASSLDTQETQYF | TGTGCCAGCAGCTTAGACACACAAGAGACCCAGTACTTC
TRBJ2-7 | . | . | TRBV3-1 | CASSQVAGQGPPEQYF | TGTGCCAGCAGCCAAGTAGCGGGACAGGGCCCACCAGAGCAGTACTTC
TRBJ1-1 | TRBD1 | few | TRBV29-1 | CSVEEQGKYTEAFF | TGCAGCGTTGAAGAACAGGGGAAATATACTGAAGCTTTCTTT
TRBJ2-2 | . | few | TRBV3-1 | CASSQAGLTTGELFF | TGTGCCAGCAGCCAAGCAGGACTGACCACCGGGGAGCTGTTTTTT
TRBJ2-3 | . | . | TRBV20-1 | CSARDLAGADTQYF | TGCAGTGCCAGAGACCTGGCGGGCGCAGATACGCAGTATTTT
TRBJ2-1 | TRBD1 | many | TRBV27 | CATLPTGTWAGEQFF | TGTGCCACCCTGCCGACAGGGACGTGGGCGGGTGAGCAGTTCTTC
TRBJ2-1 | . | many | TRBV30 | CAWSVRPRDNEQFF | TGTGCCTGGAGTGTACGGCCCCGTGACAATGAGCAGTTCTTC
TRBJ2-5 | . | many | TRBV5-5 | CASSRRDYQETQYF | TGTGCCAGCAGCAGACGGGACTACCAAGAGACCCAGTACTTC
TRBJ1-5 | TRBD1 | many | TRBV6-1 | CASSETGKPQHF | TGTGCCAGCAGCGAGACAGGGAAGCCCCAGCATTTT
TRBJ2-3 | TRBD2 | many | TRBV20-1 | CSAREYLAGGGGTQYF | TGCAGTGCTAGAGAGTATCTAGCGGGGGGGGGAGGCACGCAGTATTTT
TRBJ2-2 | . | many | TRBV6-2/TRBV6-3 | CASRPTGTGELFF | TGTGCCAGCAGACCAACAGGCACCGGGGAGCTGTTTTTT
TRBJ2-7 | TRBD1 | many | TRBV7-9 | CASSLFGTGDHEQYF | TGTGCCAGCAGCTTATTCGGGACAGGGGATCACGAGCAGTACTTC
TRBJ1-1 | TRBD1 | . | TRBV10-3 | CAIRAGTGWNTEAFF | TGTGCCATCAGAGCTGGGACAGGGTGGAACACTGAAGCTTTCTTT
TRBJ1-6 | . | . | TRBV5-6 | CASSLPGRAGASPLHF | TGTGCCAGCAGCTTACCTGGCCGGGCAGGGGCCTCACCCCTCCACTTT
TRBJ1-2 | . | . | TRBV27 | CASSSAKYYGYTF | TGTGCCAGCTCAAGCGCCAAGTACTATGGCTACACCTTC
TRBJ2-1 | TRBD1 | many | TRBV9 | CASSSSDEGGQGWNEQFF | TGTGCCAGCAGCTCAAGCGATGAAGGGGGACAGGGGTGGAATGAGCAGTTCTTC
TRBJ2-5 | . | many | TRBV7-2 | CASSPTGIGQETQYF | TGTGCCAGCAGTCCTACGGGGATCGGGCAAGAGACCCAGTACTTC
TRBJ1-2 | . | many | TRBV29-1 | CSVAGLGIKYGYTF | TGCAGCGTTGCGGGGTTAGGCATAAAGTATGGCTACACCTTC
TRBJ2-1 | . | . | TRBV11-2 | CASSSYRFQRFF | TGTGCCAGCAGCTCCTACAGGTTTCAGCGGTTCTTC
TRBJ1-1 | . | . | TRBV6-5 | CASSEVVNTEAFF | TGTGCCAGCAGCGAGGTTGTGAACACTGAAGCTTTCTTT
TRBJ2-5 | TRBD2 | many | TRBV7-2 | CASTNWLAGETQYF | TGTGCCAGCACCAATTGGCTAGCGGGAGAGACCCAGTACTTC
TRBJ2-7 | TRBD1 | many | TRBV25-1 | CASSEAGGDEQYF | TGTGCCAGCAGTGAGGCAGGGGGCGACGAGCAGTACTTC
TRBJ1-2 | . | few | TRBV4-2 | CASSQDFRGHYGYTF | .
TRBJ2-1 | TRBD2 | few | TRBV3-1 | CASSPTSGGTPGEQFF | TGTGCCAGCAGCCCGACTAGCGGGGGGACCCCCGGTGAGCAGTTCTTC
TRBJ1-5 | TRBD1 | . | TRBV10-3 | CAFSEGTGYRQPQHF | TGTGCCTTCAGTGAGGGGACAGGGTACCGTCAGCCCCAGCATTTT
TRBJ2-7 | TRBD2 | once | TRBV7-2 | CASRLRGGAPRNEQYF | TGTGCCAGCAGACTACGGGGGGGCGCTCCGCGGAATGAGCAGTACTTC
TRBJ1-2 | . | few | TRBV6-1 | CASSPRWASYGYTF | TGTGCCAGCAGTCCCCGATGGGCTTCATATGGCTACACCTTC
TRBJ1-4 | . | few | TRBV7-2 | CASSFRATATNEKLFF | TGTGCCAGCAGCTTCAGGGCCACGGCAACTAATGAAAAACTGTTTTTT
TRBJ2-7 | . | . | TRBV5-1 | CASSRVGVTYEQYF | TGCGCCAGCAGCAGGGTCGGGGTTACTTACGAGCAGTACTTC
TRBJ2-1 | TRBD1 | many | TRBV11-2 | CASSPDWTGLNEQFF | TGTGCCAGCAGCCCCGATTGGACAGGGTTGAATGAGCAGTTCTTC
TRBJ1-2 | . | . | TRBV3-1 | CASSLPGGATSGYTF | TGTGCCAGCAGCCTACCAGGCGGGGCAACCTCTGGCTATACCTTC
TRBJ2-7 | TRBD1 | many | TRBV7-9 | CASSQGQGGGYEQYF | TGTGCCAGCAGCCAGGGACAGGGCGGAGGCTACGAGCAGTACTTC
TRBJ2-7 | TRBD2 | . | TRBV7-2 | CARSLAGTSGYEQYF | TGTGCCCGCAGCTTAGCGGGGACGAGCGGTTACGAGCAGTACTTC
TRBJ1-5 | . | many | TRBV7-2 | CASSLGDARGNQPQHF | TGTGCCAGCAGCTTAGGTGACGCGAGGGGCAATCAGCCCCAGCATTTT
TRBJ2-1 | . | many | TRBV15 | CATSRYGGQSNEQFF | TGTGCCACCAGCAGATACGGGGGCCAGTCCAATGAGCAGTTCTTC
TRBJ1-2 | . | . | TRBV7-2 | CASGRDNYGYTF | TGTGCCAGCGGAAGAGATAACTATGGCTACACCTTC
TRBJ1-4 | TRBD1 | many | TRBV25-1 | CASSVQGAVEKLFF | TGTGCCAGCAGTGTTCAGGGGGCGGTTGAAAAACTGTTTTTT
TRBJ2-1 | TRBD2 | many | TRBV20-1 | CSATSSGDALPVEQFF | TGCAGTGCTACATCTAGCGGGGACGCCCTCCCCGTTGAGCAGTTCTTC
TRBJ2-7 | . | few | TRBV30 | CAWSVGTLSSYEQYF | TGTGCCTGGAGTGTAGGGACATTGAGCTCCTACGAGCAGTACTTC
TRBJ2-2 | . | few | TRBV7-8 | CASSLSQGLGELFF | TGTGCCAGCAGCTTAAGCCAGGGGCTCGGGGAGCTGTTTTTT
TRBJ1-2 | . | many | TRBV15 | CATGAGASYGYTF | TGTGCCACCGGGGCAGGGGCAAGCTATGGCTACACCTTC
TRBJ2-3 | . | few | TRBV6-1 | CASTGVTDTQYF | TGTGCCTCCACGGGGGTAACAGATACGCAGTATTTT
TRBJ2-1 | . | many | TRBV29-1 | CSSISYNEQFF | TGCAGCTCAATCTCCTACAATGAGCAGTTCTTC
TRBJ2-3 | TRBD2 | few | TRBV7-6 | CASSQRTTGTSGQYF | TGTGCCAGCAGCCAAAGAACTACCGGGACTAGCGGGCAGTATTTT
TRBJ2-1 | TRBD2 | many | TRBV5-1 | CASSLGGTRVNEQFF | TGCGCCAGCAGCTTGGGTGGGACTAGAGTCAATGAGCAGTTCTTC
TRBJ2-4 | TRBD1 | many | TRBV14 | CASSPTGLQNIQYF | TGTGCCAGCAGCCCGACAGGGCTCCAAAACATTCAGTACTTC
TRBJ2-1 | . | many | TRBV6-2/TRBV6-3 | CASSPFGQSYNEQFF | TGTGCCAGCAGTCCCTTTGGACAGAGCTACAATGAGCAGTTCTTC